One sample yielded the 10 T cell receptor beta chains listed below, sequenced in a study of T-cell memory formation after mild COVID-19. MiXCR, applied by TCRdb to the 5' RACE reads, yields one record per CDR3 protein. The sample contains about 470,000 distinct CDR3 sequences, roughly 18% of which appear only once. The material sequenced was PBMCs or a T cell subset sorted from them (not recorded which). Receptors were obtained from an adult woman who had mild COVID-19 (a few samples of this study predate the infection). Cell type and time point are not known.

The chain joins TRBV19 to TRBJ1-5; D is undetermined. Germline CDR1 is LNHDA and CDR2 is SQIVND (reference sequence). The CDR3 is made up of 12 amino acids. The V gene lost 3 bases and the J gene lost 4 bases, with 4 bases spanning the gap. CDR3 loop: CASSIPNQPQHF. In DNA form, the CDR3 reads TGTGCCAGTAGTATTCCTAATCAGCCCCAGCATTTT.

This clonotype was detected a few times. The junction shows a germline mismatch at one end, possibly a read error. V is TRBV5-6 and J is TRBJ2-1; D is unclear. Per germline, CDR1 SGHDT and CDR2 YYEEEE. The CDR3 runs 15 residues. The CDR3 DNA is TGTGCCAGCAGCTTGGACCGACGATTCTACAATGAGCAGTTATTC. Translation gives CASSLDRRFYNEQLF.

The rearrangement links TRBV6-5 to TRBJ2-7; TRBD2 is a possible D gene (5 bases). This CDR3 region has 16 residues. The V and J ends lost 1 base and 2 bases respectively, with 15 bases between them. In germline, CDR1 is MNHEY, CDR2 SVGAGI. This CDR3 is CASSYLRATATYEQYF. CDR3 DNA: TGTGCCAGCAGTTACTTGAGGGCCACCGCGACCTACGAGCAGTACTTC.

The rearrangement uses TRBV29-1 and TRBJ1-2; the match to TRBD1 covers 8 bases. Germline assignment: CDR1 SQVTM and CDR2 ANQGSEA. The V gene end was trimmed by 8 bases and the J gene end by 5 bases; junction bases not matched to a gene: 7. The CDR3 loop spans 12 amino acids. Here the CDR3 reads CSTWTGRYGYTF. Here the CDR3 DNA reads TGCAGCACCTGGACAGGGAGATATGGCTACACCTTC.

This clonotype was counted a few times. V usage is TRBV6-1 and J usage is TRBJ2-3, with 11 bases that match TRBD1. V lost 6 bases, J lost 6 bases, and 8 bases stayed unmatched. The CDR3 has 15 amino acids. Germline V lookup: CDR1 MNHNS, CDR2 SASEGT. As DNA, the CDR3 is TGTGCCAGCAGCCTGACCGGGACAGGGGGGGATACGCAGTATTTT. Amino acids: CASSLTGTGGDTQYF.

The rearrangement joins TRBV29-1 to TRBJ1-2; D is unresolved. Per germline, CDR1 SQVTM and CDR2 ANQGSEA. The length of the CDR3 is 11 residues. Trimming took off 1 base at V and 5 bases at J, with 5 bases between the two ends. CDR3 sequence: CSVEGGYGYTF. Here the CDR3 DNA reads TGCAGCGTTGAAGGTGGTTATGGCTACACCTTC. Full variable domain (remainder filled in from reference TRBV29-1 and TRBJ1-2): SAVISQKPSRDICQRGTSLTIQCQVDSQVTMMFWYRQQPGQSLTLIATANQGSEATYESGFVIDKFPISRPNLTFSTLTVSNMSPEDSSIYLCSVEGGYGYTFGSGTRLTVV.

V is TRBV20-1 and J is TRBJ1-2; D gene unclear. Germline CDR1 and CDR2: DFQATT and SNEGSKA (reference sequence). There are 12 residues in the CDR3. V was shortened by 0 bases and J by 8 bases, with 10 bases between the two germline ends. CDR3 in amino acids: CSARDRVNGYTF. CDR3 DNA sequence: TGCAGTGCTAGAGATCGGGTAAACGGCTACACCTTC.

This sequence joins TRBV3-1 and TRBJ2-3; 13 positions match TRBD2. V lost 3 bases and J lost 7; bases outside the gene matches: 7. The CDR3 is 16 amino acids. Germline V gives CDR1 LGHDT, CDR2 YNNKEL (reference sequence). The CDR3 region is CASSQTLAGGFHTQYF. The CDR3 DNA reads as TGTGCCAGCAGCCAGACACTAGCGGGGGGGTTTCATACGCAGTATTTT.

The J gene is TRBJ1-3, the V gene TRBV9; no definite D call. The CDR3 is 15 amino acids. The V and J ends lost 2 bases and 2 bases respectively, with 11 bases between them. Germline values: CDR1 SGDLS, CDR2 YYNGEE. CDR3 residues: CASSVQTGTGNTIYF. CDR3 DNA sequence: TGTGCCAGCAGCGTGCAGACCGGGACTGGAAACACCATATATTTT.

V usage is TRBV7-9 and J usage is TRBJ2-1; 7 bases line up with TRBD2. This CDR3 comprises 14 residues. The ends lost 5 bases at V and 5 bases at J; junction bases unmatched: 6. Germline assignment: CDR1 SEHNR and CDR2 FQNEAQ (reference sequence). In nucleotides, the CDR3 is TGTGCCAGCAGCCCAGCGGGACTCAACAATGAGCAGTTCTTC. Its protein product is CASSPAGLNNEQFF.